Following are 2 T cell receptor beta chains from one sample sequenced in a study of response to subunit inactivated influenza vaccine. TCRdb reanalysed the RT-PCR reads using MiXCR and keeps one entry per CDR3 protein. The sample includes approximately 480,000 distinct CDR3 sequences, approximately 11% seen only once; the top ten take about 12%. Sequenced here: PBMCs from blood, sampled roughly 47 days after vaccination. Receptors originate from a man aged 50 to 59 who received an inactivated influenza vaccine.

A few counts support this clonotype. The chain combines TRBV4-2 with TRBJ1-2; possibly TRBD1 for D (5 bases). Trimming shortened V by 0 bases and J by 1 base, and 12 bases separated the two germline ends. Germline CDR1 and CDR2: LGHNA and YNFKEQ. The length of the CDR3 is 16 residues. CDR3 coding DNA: TGTGCCAGCAGCCAAGATAAGACAGTCAATAACTATGGCTACACCTTC. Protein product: CASSQDKTVNNYGYTF.

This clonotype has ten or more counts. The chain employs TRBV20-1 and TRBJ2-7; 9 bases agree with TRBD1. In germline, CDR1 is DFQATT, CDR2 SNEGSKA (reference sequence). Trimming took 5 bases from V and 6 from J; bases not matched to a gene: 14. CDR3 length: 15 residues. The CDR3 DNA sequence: TGCAGTGCTGGACGACCGGGACAGGGTTCCGCCGAGCAGTACTTC. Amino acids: CSAGRPGQGSAEQYF.